The next 13 T cell receptor beta chains were all read from a single sample in a study of STAT5B mutations in CD4+ large granular lymphocyte leukemia. Sequencing used immunoSEQ multiplex PCR; TCRdb keeps in-frame clones, though not all of them. The data contain about 48,000 clones, about 70% of them seen just once; the ten biggest clones take up about 1.5%. Sequences were obtained from CD4+ T cells from blood buffy coats. The receptors were gathered from a human donor in good health.

J is TRBJ2-5 and V is TRBV5-1; TRBD2 matches 12 bases. The CDR3 has 15 amino acids. The junction had 4 bases not matched to a gene; V was cut back by 3 bases and J by 4 bases. Germline CDR1 is SGHRS and CDR2 is YFSETQ. CDR3 residues: CASSSLAGGAETQYF. Here the CDR3 DNA reads TGCGCCAGCAGCTCACTAGCGGGGGGTGCAGAGACCCAGTACTTC.

The gene calls are TRBV7-9 and TRBJ1-5; D is uncertain. Trimming cost V 4 bases and J 11 bases, with 12 bases left between them. Germline CDR1 SEHNR, CDR2 FQNEAQ (reference sequence). There are 12 residues in the CDR3. CDR3 in amino acids: CASSSLGIAQHF. DNA of the CDR3: TGTGCCAGCAGCTCCCTCGGGATAGCCCAGCATTTT.

This chain links TRBV11-1 with TRBJ2-2, with 8 nucleotides matching TRBD1. The CDR3 runs 16 residues. Germline V gene data show CDR1 as SGHAT and CDR2 as FQDESV (reference sequence). V was clipped by 5 bases and J by 5 bases; unmatched bases: 10. CDR3 nucleotides: TGTGCCAGCAGCCCAAGGACAGGGTGGGGGACCGGGGAGCTGTTTTTT. This sequence encodes CASSPRTGWGTGELFF.

This clone was observed a handful of times. This sequence joins TRBV6-6 and TRBJ2-2; D tentatively fits TRBD1 or TRBD2 (5 bases each). V shed 5 bases and J shed 7 bases, with 17 bases lying between them. CDR1 MNHNY and CDR2 SVGAGI come from the germline V gene (reference sequence). The CDR3 consists of 15 residues. CDR3 residues: CASSQSRAQGGELFF. The DNA for the CDR3 is TGTGCCAGCAGTCAATCGAGGGCGCAGGGCGGGGAGCTGTTTTTT.

The chain couples TRBV10-2 to TRBJ1-2; possible D gene TRBD1, 6 bases. With 0 bases removed from V and 4 bases from J, the gap between germline ends came to 12 bases. The CDR3 contains 15 residues. In germline, CDR1 is WSHSY, CDR2 SAAADI. CDR3 protein: CASSESEGVVYGYTF. CDR3 coding DNA: TGCGCCAGCAGTGAGTCCGAGGGGGTTGTCTATGGCTACACCTTC.

This clone was counted between two and nine times. In DNA, the CDR3 is TGTGCCAGCAGCGTGACAGCCAGGAATGAGCAGTTCTTC. The encoded protein is CASSVTARNEQFF. The V and J genes are TRBV9 and TRBJ2-1; D may be TRBD1 (5 bases). Germline CDR1 reads SGDLS; CDR2 reads YYNGEE. V was clipped by 2 bases and J by 7 bases, with 10 bases between them. This CDR3 has 13 residues.

Only one count was recorded for this clone. The chain joins TRBV27 to TRBJ2-3; 7 bases agree with TRBD1. The CDR3 covers 14 residues. CDR1 is MNHEY and CDR2 is SMNVEV in the germline V gene (reference sequence). The J segment lost 1 base and the V segment lost 5 bases, leaving 3 bases of the junction unmatched. The CDR3 DNA is TGTGCCAGCAGTCAAGACAGGGGCACAGATACGCAGTATTTT. Translating it yields CASSQDRGTDTQYF.

The chain recombines TRBV30 with TRBJ2-7; D is unclear. The CDR3 sequence is 11 residues long. Germline V gene data show CDR1 as GTSNPN and CDR2 as SVGIG (reference sequence). CDR3 nucleotide sequence: TGTGCATGCTCTTTAGGGTACGAGCAGTACGTC. It yields the protein CACSLGYEQYV.

V is TRBV10-3 and J is TRBJ2-3; D tentatively fits TRBD1 or TRBD2 (5 bases each). This CDR3 contains 11 residues. CDR1 ENHRY and CDR2 SYGVKD come from the germline V gene. Trimming stripped 6 bases from V and 6 bases from J, with 7 bases between. DNA for the CDR3: TGTGCCATCAGGGGGGAGGATACGCAGTATTTT. Translation gives CAIRGEDTQYF.

This clone has more than one count but fewer than ten. This chain joins TRBV19 and TRBJ1-5; D ambiguous. Trimming removed 3 bases at V and 2 bases at J, with 14 bases between. The CDR3 spans 16 residues. Germline V CDR1 and CDR2: LNHDA, SQIVND (reference sequence). CDR3 loop: CASSMALGWGNQPQHF. The CDR3 DNA is TGTGCCAGTAGTATGGCGCTGGGGTGGGGCAATCAGCCCCAGCATTTT.

The V call is TRBV5-6, the J call TRBJ2-5, with D maybe TRBD2 (7 bases). Trimming shortened V by 1 base and J by 4 bases, and 14 bases separated the two germline ends. Germline V lookup: CDR1 SGHDT, CDR2 YYEEEE. This CDR3 has 15 amino acids. This CDR3 reads CASSLRGGPGETQYF. The CDR3 bases are TGTGCCAGCAGCTTGAGGGGGGGCCCTGGAGAGACCCAGTACTTC.

The rearrangement links TRBV5-5 to TRBJ1-1; possible D gene TRBD1, 5 bases. The CDR3 covers 14 residues. V was cut by 4 bases and J by 4 bases, with 14 bases left in between. Germline V gene lookup returns CDR1 SGHKS and CDR2 YYEKEE (reference sequence). The CDR3 sequence is CASSRDWIITEAFF. CDR3 sequence (DNA): TGTGCCAGCAGCCGGGACTGGATTATCACTGAAGCTTTCTTT.

The V and J genes are TRBV15 and TRBJ2-3, with D possibly matching TRBD1 (6 bases). CDR1 LNHNV and CDR2 YYDKDF come from the germline V gene (reference sequence). The CDR3 has 15 residues. The V gene lost 0 bases and the J gene lost 12 bases, with 19 bases spanning the gap. CDR3 coding DNA: TGTGCCACCAGCAGAGATCAGTTTTCAGGGACATTTCAGTATTTT. This encodes CATSRDQFSGTFQYF. Drawing the rest from reference TRBV15 and TRBJ2-3, the complete variable domain is DAMVIQNPRYQVTQFGKPVTLSCSQTLNHNVMYWYQQKSSQAPKLLFHYYDKDFNNEADTPDNFQSRRPNTSFCFLDIRSPGLGDTAMYLCATSRDQFSGTFQYFGPGTRLTVL.